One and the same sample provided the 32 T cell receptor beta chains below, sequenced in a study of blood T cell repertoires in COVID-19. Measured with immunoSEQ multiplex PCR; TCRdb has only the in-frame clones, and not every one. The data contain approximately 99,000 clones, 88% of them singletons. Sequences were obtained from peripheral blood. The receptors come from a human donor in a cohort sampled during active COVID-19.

The CDR3 loop is CASSKFSGGLGETQYF. CDR3 coding DNA: TGTGCCAGCAGCAAATTTTCCGGGGGGCTGGGAGAGACCCAGTACTTC. V and J are TRBV7-9 and TRBJ2-5; TRBD2 might be the D (7 bases). Trimming stripped 5 bases from V and 4 bases from J, with 20 bases between. CDR1 is SEHNR and CDR2 is FQNEAQ in the germline V gene (reference sequence). The CDR3 is 16 amino acids.

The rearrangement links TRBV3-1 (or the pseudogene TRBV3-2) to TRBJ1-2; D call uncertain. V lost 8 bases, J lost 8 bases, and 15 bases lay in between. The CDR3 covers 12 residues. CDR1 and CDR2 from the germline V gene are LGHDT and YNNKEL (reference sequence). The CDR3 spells CASGVGGNGYTF. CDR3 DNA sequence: TGTGCCAGCGGCGTGGGAGGGAACGGCTACACCTTC.

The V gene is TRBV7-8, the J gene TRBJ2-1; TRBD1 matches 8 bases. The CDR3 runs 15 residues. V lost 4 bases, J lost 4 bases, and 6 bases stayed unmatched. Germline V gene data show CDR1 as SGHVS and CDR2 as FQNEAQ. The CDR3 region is CASSSNRDRYNEQFF. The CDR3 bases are TGTGCCAGCAGCTCGAACCGGGACAGGTACAATGAGCAGTTCTTC.

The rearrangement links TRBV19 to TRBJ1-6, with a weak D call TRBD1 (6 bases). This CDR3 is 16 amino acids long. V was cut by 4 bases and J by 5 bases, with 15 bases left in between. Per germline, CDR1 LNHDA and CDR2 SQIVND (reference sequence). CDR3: CASSTTPQGHNSPLHF. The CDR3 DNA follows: TGTGCCAGTAGTACAACCCCACAGGGCCATAATTCACCCCTCCACTTT. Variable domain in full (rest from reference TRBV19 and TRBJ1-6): DGGITQSPKYLFRKEGQNVTLSCEQNLNHDAMYWYRQDPGQGLRLIYYSQIVNDFQKGDIAEGYSVSREKKESFPLTVTSAQKNPTAFYLCASSTTPQGHNSPLHFGNGTRLTVT.

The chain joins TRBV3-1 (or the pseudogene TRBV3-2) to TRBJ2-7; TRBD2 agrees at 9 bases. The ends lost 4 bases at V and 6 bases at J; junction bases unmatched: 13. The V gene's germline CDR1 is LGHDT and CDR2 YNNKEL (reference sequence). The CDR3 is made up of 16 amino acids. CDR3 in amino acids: CASSRHPGGGVSEQYF. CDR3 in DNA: TGTGCCAGCAGCCGCCACCCCGGCGGGGGGGTGAGCGAGCAGTACTTC.

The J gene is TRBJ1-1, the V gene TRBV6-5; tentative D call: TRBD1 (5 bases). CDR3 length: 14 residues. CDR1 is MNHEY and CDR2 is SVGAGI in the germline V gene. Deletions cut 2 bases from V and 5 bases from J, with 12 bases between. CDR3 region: CASSYGRGWTEAFF. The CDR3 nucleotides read TGTGCCAGCAGTTACGGAAGGGGATGGACTGAAGCTTTCTTT.

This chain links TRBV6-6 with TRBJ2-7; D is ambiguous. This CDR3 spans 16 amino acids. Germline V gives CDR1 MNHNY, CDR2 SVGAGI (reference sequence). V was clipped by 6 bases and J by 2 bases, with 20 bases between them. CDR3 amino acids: CASSPDPRISPYEQYF. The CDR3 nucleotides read TGTGCCAGCAGCCCCGACCCGCGGATTTCCCCCTACGAGCAGTACTTC.

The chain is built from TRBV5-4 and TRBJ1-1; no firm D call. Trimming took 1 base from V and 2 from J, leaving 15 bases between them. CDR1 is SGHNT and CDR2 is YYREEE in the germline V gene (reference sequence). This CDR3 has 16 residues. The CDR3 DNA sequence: TGTGCCAGCAGCTTGACCCCCCCGGGGTCAAACACTGAAGCTTTCTTT. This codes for CASSLTPPGSNTEAFF.

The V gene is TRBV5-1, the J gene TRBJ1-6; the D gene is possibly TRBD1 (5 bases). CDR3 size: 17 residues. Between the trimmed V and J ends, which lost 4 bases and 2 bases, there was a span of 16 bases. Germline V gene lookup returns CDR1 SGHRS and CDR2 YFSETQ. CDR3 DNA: TGCGCCAGCAGCCCTACCCAATGGGGGGCCTATAATTCACCCCTCCACTTT. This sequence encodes CASSPTQWGAYNSPLHF. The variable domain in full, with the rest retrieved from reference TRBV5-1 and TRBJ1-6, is KAGVTQTPRYLIKTRGQQVTLSCSPISGHRSVSWYQQTPGQGLQFLFEYFSETQRNKGNFPGRFSGRQFSNSRSEMNVSTLELGDSALYLCASSPTQWGAYNSPLHFGNGTRLTVT.

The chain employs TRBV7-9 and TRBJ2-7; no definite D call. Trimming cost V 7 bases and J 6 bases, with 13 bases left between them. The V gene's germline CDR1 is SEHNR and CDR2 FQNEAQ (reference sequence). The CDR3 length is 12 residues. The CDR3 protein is CASTDAWSEQYF. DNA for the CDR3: TGTGCCAGCACGGACGCTTGGAGCGAGCAGTACTTC.

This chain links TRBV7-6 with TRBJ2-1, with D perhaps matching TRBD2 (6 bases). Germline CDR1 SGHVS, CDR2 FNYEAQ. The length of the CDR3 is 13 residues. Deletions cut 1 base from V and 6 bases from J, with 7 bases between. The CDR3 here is CASSLELANEQFF. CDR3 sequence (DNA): TGTGCCAGCAGCTTAGAACTAGCCAATGAGCAGTTCTTC.

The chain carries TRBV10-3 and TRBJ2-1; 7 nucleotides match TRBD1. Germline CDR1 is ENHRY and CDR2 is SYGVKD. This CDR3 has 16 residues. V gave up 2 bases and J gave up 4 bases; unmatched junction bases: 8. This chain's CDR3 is CAISEPQGKVYNEQFF. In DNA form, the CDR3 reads TGTGCCATCAGTGAGCCACAGGGGAAGGTTTACAATGAGCAGTTCTTC.

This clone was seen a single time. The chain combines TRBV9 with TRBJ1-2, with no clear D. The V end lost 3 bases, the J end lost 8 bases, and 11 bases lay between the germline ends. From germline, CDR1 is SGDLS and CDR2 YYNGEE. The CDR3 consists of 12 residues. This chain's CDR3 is CASSGHRGGYTF. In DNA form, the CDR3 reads TGTGCCAGCAGCGGACACCGGGGAGGCTACACCTTC.

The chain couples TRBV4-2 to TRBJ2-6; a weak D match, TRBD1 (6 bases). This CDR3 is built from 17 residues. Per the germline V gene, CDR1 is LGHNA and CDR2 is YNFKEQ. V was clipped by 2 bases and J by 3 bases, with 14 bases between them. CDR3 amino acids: CASSQQVRGSGANVLTF. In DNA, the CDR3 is TGTGCCAGCAGCCAACAAGTCAGGGGTAGTGGGGCCAACGTCCTGACTTTC.

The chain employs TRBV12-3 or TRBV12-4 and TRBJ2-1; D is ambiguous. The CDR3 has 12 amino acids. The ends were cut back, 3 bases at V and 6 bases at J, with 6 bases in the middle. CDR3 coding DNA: TGTGCCAGCAGTTTTGACATCAATGAGCAGTTCTTC. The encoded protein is CASSFDINEQFF.

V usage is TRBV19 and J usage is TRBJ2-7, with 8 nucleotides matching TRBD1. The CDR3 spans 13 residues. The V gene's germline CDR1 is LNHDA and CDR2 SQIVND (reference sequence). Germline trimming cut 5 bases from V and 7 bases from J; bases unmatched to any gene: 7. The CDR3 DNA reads TGTGCCAGTAGTGCGCGACAGGGGTGGGAGCAGTACTTC. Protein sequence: CASSARQGWEQYF.

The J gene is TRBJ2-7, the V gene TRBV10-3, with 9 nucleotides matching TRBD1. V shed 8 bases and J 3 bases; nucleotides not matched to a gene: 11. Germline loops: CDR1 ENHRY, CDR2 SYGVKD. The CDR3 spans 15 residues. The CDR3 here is CAISPTGGRGYEQYF. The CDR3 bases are TGTGCCATCTCGCCGACAGGGGGTCGTGGCTACGAGCAGTACTTC.

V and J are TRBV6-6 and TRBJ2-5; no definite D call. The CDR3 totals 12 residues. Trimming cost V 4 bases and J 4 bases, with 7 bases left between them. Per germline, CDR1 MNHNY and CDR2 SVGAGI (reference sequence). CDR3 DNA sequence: TGTGCCAGCAGTTTAACCGGAGAGACCCAGTACTTC. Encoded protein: CASSLTGETQYF.

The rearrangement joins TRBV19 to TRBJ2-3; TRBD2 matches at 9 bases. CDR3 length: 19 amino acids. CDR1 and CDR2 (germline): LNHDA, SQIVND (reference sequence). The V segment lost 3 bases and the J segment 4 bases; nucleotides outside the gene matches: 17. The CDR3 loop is CASSMRDLGGGASADTQYF. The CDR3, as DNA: TGTGCCAGTAGTATGAGGGACTTAGGCGGGGGGGCGTCAGCAGATACGCAGTATTTT.

CDR3: CASSPAGVARNEQFF. The CDR3 region has the DNA TGTGCCAGCAGTCCAGCGGGAGTTGCTAGAAATGAGCAGTTCTTC. The V and J genes are TRBV7-9 and TRBJ2-1; 8 bases line up with TRBD2. The CDR3 is 15 residues long. V dropped 6 bases and J dropped 7; count of bases not matched to a gene: 11. Germline V gene lookup returns CDR1 SEHNR and CDR2 FQNEAQ (reference sequence). Full variable domain (outside the CDR3, taken from reference TRBV7-9 and TRBJ2-1): DTGVSQNPRHKITKRGQNVTFRCDPISEHNRLYWYRQTLGQGPEFLTYFQNEAQLEKSRLLSDRFSAERPKGSFSTLEIQRTEQGDSAMYLCASSPAGVARNEQFFGPGTRLTVL.

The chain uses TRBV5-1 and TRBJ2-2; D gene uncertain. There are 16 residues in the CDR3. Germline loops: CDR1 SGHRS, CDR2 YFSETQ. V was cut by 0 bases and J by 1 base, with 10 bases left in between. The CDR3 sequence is CASSLAFSGNTGELFF. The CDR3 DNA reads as TGCGCCAGCAGCTTGGCCTTCTCCGGGAACACCGGGGAGCTGTTTTTT.

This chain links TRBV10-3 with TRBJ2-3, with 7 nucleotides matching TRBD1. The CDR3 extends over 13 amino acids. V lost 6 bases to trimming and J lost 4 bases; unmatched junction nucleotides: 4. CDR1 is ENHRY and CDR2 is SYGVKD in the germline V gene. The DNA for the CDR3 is TGTGCCATCAGGGAACAGGGGTCAGATACGCAGTATTTT. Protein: CAIREQGSDTQYF.

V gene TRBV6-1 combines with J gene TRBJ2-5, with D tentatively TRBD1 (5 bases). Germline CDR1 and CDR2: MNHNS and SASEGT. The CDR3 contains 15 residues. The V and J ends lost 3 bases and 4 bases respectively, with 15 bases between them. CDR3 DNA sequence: TGTGCCAGCAGTGAGTGGGGCAGCCTCCGAGAGACCCAGTACTTC. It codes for CASSEWGSLRETQYF.

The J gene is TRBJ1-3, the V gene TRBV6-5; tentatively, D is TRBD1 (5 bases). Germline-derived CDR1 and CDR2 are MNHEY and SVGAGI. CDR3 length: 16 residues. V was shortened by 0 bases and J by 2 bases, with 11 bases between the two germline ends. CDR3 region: CASSYSTPGAGNTIYF. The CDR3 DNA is TGTGCCAGCAGTTACTCGACTCCGGGGGCTGGAAACACCATATATTTT.

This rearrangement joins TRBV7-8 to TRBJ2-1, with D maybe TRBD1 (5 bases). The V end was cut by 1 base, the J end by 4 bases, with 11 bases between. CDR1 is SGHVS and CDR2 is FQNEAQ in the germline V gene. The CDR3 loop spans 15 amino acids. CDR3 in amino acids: CASSLDRISYNEQFF. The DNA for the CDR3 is TGTGCCAGCAGCTTAGACAGGATATCATACAATGAGCAGTTCTTC.

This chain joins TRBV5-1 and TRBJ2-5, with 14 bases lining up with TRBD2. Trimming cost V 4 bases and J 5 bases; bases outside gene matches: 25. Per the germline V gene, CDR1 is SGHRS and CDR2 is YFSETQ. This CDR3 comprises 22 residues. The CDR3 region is CASSTPRTEGLAGEVSWETQYF. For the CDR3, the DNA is TGCGCCAGCAGCACCCCCCGGACAGAGGGACTAGCGGGAGAGGTCTCCTGGGAGACCCAGTACTTC.

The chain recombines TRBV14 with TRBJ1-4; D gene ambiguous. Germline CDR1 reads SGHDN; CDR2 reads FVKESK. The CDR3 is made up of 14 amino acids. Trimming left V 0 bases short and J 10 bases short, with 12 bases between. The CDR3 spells CASSQERWAGKLFF. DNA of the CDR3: TGTGCCAGCAGCCAAGAGAGGTGGGCGGGAAAACTGTTTTTT. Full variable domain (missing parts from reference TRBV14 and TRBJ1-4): EAGVTQFPSHSVIEKGQTVTLRCDPISGHDNLYWYRRVMGKEIKFLLHFVKESKQDESGMPNNRFLAERTGGTYSTLKVQPAELEDSGVYFCASSQERWAGKLFFGSGTQLSVL.

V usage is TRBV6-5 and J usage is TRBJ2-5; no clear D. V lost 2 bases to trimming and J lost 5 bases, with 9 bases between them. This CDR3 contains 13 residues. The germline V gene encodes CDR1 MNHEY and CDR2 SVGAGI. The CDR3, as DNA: TGTGCCAGCAGTTACACTTTCAGGGAGACCCAGTACTTC. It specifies CASSYTFRETQYF.

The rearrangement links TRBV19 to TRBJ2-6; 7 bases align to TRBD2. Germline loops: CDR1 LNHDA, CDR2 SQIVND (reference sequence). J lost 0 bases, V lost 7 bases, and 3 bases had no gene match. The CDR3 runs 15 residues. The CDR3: CASIRGDSGANVLTF. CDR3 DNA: TGTGCCAGTATCCGGGGGGACTCTGGGGCCAACGTCCTGACTTTC.

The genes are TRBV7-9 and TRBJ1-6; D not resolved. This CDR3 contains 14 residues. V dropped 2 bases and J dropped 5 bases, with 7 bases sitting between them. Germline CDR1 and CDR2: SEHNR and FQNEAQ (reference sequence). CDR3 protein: CASSLTQDNSPLHF. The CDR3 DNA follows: TGTGCCAGCAGCTTAACGCAGGATAATTCACCCCTCCACTTT.

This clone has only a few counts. CDR3 nucleotides: TGTGCCTGGAGTGTACTACAGGGCACTGAAGCTTTCTTT. Its protein product is CAWSVLQGTEAFF. This chain connects TRBV30 to TRBJ1-1, with a possible D match to TRBD1 (6 bases). CDR1 is GTSNPN, CDR2 SVGIG, per germline (reference sequence). Trimming left V 0 bases short and J 4 bases short, with 9 bases between. This CDR3 comprises 13 residues.

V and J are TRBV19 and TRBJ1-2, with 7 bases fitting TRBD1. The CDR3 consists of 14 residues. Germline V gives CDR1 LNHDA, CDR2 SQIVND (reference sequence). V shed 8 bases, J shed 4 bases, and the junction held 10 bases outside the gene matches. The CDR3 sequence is CASGTGQQSYGYTF. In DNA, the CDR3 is TGTGCCAGTGGGACGGGACAGCAAAGCTATGGCTACACCTTC.